Shown below are 3 T cell receptor beta chains from a single sample sequenced in a study of long-term antiretroviral therapy in people with HIV. Survey level was the resolution at which the v3.0 immunoSEQ assay ran. Only in-frame clones appear in the TCRdb table, and some are missing; sequencing was by immunoSEQ multiplex PCR. The table has about 21,000 clones, around three quarters seen once. Sequencing was performed on unsorted PBMCs, taken 4.1 years after starting antiretroviral therapy. The receptors come from a woman in her thirties or forties with HIV.

V and J are TRBV7-9 and TRBJ1-2, with D possibly matching TRBD1 (5 bases). The V and J ends lost 4 bases and 7 bases respectively, with 16 bases between them. Germline V gene lookup returns CDR1 SEHNR and CDR2 FQNEAQ (reference sequence). The CDR3 contains 14 residues. The CDR3 reads CASSSAVEQGGYTF. In nucleotides, the CDR3 is TGTGCCAGCAGCTCGGCCGTAGAGCAGGGTGGCTACACCTTC.

J is TRBJ2-7 and V is TRBV6-1, with unresolved D. V gave up 4 bases and J gave up 5 bases, with 18 bases separating them. From germline, CDR1 is MNHNS and CDR2 SASEGT. The CDR3 consists of 15 residues. CDR3 DNA sequence: TGTGCCAGCAGTGGCAGGTCCCTTAGGTCCCACGAGCAGTACTTC. Residues: CASSGRSLRSHEQYF.

The rearrangement uses TRBV30 and TRBJ1-4; TRBD1 agrees at 10 bases. CDR1 is GTSNPN, CDR2 SVGIG, per germline (reference sequence). Germline trimming cut 5 bases from V and 3 bases from J; bases unmatched to any gene: 3. The CDR3 is 14 residues long. CDR3 bases: TGTGCCTGGGAAGGGACAGGGGCTAATGAAAAACTGTTTTTT. This encodes CAWEGTGANEKLFF.